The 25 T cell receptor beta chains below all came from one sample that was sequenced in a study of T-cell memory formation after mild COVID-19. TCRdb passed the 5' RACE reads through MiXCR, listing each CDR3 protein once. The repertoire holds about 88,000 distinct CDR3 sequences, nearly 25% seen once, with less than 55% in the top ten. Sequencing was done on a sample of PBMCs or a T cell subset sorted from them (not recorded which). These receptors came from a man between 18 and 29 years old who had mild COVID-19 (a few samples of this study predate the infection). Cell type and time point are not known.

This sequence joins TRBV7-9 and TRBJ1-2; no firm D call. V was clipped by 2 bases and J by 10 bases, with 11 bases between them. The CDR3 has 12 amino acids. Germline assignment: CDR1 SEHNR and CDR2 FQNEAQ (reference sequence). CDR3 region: CASSLSAFDYTF. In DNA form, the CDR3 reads TGTGCCAGCAGCTTATCCGCGTTCGACTACACCTTC.

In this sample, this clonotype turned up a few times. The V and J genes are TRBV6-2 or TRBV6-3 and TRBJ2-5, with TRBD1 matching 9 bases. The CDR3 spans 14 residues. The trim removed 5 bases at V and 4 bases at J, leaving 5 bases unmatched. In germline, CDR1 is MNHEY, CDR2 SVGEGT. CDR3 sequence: CASSQGQGLETQYF. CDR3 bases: TGTGCCAGCAGTCAGGGACAGGGTTTAGAGACCCAGTACTTC.

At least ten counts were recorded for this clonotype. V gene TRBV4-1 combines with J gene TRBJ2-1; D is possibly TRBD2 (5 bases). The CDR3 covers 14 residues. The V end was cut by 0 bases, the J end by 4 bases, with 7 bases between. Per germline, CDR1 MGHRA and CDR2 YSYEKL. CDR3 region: CASSQDEGYNEQFF. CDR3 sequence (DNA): TGCGCCAGCAGCCAAGACGAGGGATACAATGAGCAGTTCTTC.

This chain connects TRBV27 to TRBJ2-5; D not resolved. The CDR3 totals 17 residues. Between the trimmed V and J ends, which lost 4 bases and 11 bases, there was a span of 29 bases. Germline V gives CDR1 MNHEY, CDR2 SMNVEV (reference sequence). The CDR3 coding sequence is TGTGCCAGCAGTTCTGACGCGACGACCGGGCCCGAAAGGGTACAGTACTTC. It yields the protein CASSSDATTGPERVQYF.

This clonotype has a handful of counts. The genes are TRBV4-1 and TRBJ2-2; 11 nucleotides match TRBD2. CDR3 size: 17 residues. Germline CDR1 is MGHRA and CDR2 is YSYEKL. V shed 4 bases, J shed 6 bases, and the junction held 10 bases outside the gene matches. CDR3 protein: CASSPNRLAGRPGELFF. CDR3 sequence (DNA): TGCGCCAGCAGCCCCAATCGACTAGCGGGGCGGCCCGGGGAGCTGTTTTTT.

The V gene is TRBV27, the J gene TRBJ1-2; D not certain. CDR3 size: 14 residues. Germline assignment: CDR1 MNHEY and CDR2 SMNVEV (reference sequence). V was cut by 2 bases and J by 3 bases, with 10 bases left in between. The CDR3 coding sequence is TGTGCCAGCAGTTTAGACGGTCCCCACTATGGCTACACCTTC. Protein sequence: CASSLDGPHYGYTF.

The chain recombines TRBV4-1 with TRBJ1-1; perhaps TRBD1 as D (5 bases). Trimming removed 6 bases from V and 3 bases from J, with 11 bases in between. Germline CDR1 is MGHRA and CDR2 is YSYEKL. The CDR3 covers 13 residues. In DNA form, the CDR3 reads TGCGCCAGCAGACAGGTCGGGTACACTGAAGCTTTCTTT. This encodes CASRQVGYTEAFF.

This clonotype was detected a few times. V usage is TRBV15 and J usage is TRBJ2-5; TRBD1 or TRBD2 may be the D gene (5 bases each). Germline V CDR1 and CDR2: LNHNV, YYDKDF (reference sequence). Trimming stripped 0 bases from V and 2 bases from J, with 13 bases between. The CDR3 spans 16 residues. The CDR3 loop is CATSREPRDGQETQYF. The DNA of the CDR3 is TGTGCCACCAGCAGAGAACCCCGGGACGGGCAAGAGACCCAGTACTTC. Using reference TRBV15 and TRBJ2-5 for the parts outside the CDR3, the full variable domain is DAMVIQNPRYQVTQFGKPVTLSCSQTLNHNVMYWYQQKSSQAPKLLFHYYDKDFNNEADTPDNFQSRRPNTSFCFLDIRSPGLGDTAMYLCATSREPRDGQETQYFGPGTRLLVL.

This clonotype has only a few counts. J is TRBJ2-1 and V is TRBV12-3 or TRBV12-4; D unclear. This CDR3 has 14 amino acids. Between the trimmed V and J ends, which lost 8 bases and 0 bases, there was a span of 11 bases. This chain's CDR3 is CASFGYRSYNEQFF. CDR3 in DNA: TGTGCCAGCTTCGGGTATCGCTCCTACAATGAGCAGTTCTTC.

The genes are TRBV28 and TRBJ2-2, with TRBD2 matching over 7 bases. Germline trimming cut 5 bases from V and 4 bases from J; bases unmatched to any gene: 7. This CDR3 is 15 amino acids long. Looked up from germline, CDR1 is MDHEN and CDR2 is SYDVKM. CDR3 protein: CASSLGLVTTGELFF. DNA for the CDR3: TGTGCCAGCAGTCTAGGACTAGTAACCACCGGGGAGCTGTTTTTT.

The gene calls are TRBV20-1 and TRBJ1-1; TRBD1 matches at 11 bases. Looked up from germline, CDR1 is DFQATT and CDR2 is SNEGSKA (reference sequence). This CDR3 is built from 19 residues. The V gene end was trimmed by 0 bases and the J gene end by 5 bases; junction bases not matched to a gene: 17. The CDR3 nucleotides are TGCAGTGCTAGAGATTCCGGGGTCGGGACAGGGGGTTTCGGAACTGAAGCTTTCTTT. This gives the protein CSARDSGVGTGGFGTEAFF.

This CDR3 reads CASSGGPLNTEAFF. In DNA form, the CDR3 reads TGTGCCAGCAGCGGGGGCCCACTGAACACTGAAGCTTTCTTT. This rearrangement joins TRBV7-9 to TRBJ1-1; tentative D call: TRBD1 (6 bases). Germline CDR1 SEHNR, CDR2 FQNEAQ (reference sequence). Trimming took 5 bases from V and 0 from J, leaving 10 bases between them. CDR3 length: 14 residues.

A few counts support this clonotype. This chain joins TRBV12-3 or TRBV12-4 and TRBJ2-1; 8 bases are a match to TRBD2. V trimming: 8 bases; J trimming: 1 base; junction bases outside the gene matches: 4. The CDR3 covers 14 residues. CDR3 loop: CASLGGGSYNEQFF. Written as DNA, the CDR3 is TGTGCCAGCCTCGGCGGGGGGTCCTACAATGAGCAGTTCTTC.

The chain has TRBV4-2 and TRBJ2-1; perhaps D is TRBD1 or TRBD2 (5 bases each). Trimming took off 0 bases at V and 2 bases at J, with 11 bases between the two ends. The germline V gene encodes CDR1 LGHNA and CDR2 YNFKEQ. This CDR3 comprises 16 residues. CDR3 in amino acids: CASSQDGTAAYNEQFF. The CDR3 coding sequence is TGTGCCAGCAGCCAAGATGGGACCGCGGCCTACAATGAGCAGTTCTTC.

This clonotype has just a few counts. CDR3 DNA: TGTGCCAGCAGCTTAGGGGGGCTTGGGGCGGACACTGAAGCTTTCTTT. The encoded protein is CASSLGGLGADTEAFF. V is TRBV7-3 and J is TRBJ1-1; TRBD1 might be the D (6 bases). Germline V gives CDR1 SGHTA, CDR2 FQGTGA. Trimming pared 2 bases from V and 3 bases from J, leaving 16 bases between. The CDR3 runs to 16 residues.

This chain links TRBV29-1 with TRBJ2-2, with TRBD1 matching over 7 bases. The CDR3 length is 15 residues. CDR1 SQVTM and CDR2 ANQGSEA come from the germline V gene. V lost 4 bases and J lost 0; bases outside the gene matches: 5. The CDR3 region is CSVAPTGTNTGELFF. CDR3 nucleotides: TGCAGCGTTGCCCCGACAGGGACGAACACCGGGGAGCTGTTTTTT.

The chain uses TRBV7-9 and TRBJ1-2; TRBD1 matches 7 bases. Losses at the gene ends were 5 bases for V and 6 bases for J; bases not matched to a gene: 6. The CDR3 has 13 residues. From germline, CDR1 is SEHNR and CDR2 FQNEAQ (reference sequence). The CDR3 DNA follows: TGTGCCAGCAGCGCCGGACAGGTTCATGGCTACACCTTC. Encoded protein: CASSAGQVHGYTF.

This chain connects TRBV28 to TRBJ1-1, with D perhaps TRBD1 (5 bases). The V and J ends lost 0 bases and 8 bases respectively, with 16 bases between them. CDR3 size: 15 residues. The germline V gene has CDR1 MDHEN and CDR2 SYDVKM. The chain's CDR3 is CASSLWEMRGLEAFF. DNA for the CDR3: TGTGCCAGCAGTTTATGGGAAATGCGGGGCTTGGAAGCTTTCTTT.

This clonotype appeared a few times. CDR3 in DNA: TGCGCCAGCAGCCAAGATGGTAGAGGGAGCAATGAGCAGTTCTTC. Protein: CASSQDGRGSNEQFF. V is TRBV4-3 and J is TRBJ2-1; a weak D match, TRBD2 (5 bases). The CDR3 contains 15 residues. Germline V gene sequence: CDR1 LGHNA, CDR2 YSLEER. V lost 0 bases and J lost 6, with 12 bases in between.

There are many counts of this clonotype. The CDR3: CASSSGLAKETQYF. The CDR3 DNA sequence: TGCGCCAGCAGCTCCGGACTAGCTAAAGAGACCCAGTACTTC. V usage is TRBV5-1 and J usage is TRBJ2-5; 8 bases fit TRBD2. V trimming: 3 bases; J trimming: 3 bases; junction bases outside the gene matches: 4. CDR3 length: 14 residues. In germline, CDR1 is SGHRS, CDR2 YFSETQ.

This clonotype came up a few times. The CDR3 DNA reads TGTGCCAGCAGTTACGTGGCGAAGCGGGGGGGCCCGGAGACCCAGTACTTC. Translated, it gives CASSYVAKRGGPETQYF. This chain joins TRBV6-2 or TRBV6-3 and TRBJ2-5; 10 bases line up with TRBD2. Losses at the gene ends were 2 bases for V and 5 bases for J; bases not matched to a gene: 11. CDR1 is MNHEY and CDR2 is SVGEGT in the germline V gene. The CDR3 extends over 17 amino acids.

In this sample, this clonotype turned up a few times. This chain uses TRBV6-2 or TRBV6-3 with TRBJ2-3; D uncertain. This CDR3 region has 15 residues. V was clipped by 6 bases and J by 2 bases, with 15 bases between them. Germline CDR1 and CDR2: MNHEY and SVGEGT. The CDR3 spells CASSIAGKDTDTQYF. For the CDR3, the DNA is TGTGCCAGCAGCATCGCTGGGAAGGACACAGATACGCAGTATTTT.

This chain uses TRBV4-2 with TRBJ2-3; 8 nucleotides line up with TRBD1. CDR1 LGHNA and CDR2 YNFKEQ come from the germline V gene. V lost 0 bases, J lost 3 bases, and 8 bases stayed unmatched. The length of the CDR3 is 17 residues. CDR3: CASSQDKTGGKTDTQYF. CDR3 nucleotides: TGTGCCAGCAGCCAAGATAAAACAGGGGGGAAAACAGATACGCAGTATTTT.

The CDR3 nucleotides are TGTGCCAGCAGCGCCGGGGGCGGGGGGAATGAGCAGTTCTTC. Its translation is CASSAGGGGNEQFF. The chain employs TRBV9 and TRBJ2-1, with 8 positions matching TRBD2. Germline loops: CDR1 SGDLS, CDR2 YYNGEE. This CDR3 is built from 14 residues. Losses at the gene ends were 3 bases for V and 7 bases for J; bases not matched to a gene: 6.

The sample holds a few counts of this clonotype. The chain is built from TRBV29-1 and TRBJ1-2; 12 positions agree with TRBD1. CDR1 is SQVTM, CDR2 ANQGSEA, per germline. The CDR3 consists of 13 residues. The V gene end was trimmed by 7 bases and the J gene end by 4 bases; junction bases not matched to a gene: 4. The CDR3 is CSAGQGAVYGYTF. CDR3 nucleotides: TGCAGCGCGGGACAGGGGGCGGTCTATGGCTACACCTTC.